Listed below are T cell receptor beta chains from one sample, sequenced in a study of blood T cell repertoires in COVID-19. Sequencing was performed with immunoSEQ multiplex PCR; in TCRdb, only in-frame clones are kept and a portion is missing. The table lists roughly 400,000 clones, about 92% of them singletons. The material sequenced was PBMCs or T cells enriched from blood (not recorded which). Source of these receptors: a man aged 18-30 years who had recovered from COVID-19. Each CDR3 is given with its conserved first and last residue. The D gene is left open where the match is weak. Rows may omit the clone size; those that give it use once, few, many or a size class.

cdr3_aa: CASSRQGFNTGELFF
cdr3_nt: TGTGCCAGCAGCCGACAGGGCTTTAACACCGGGGAGCTGTTTTTT
j_call: TRBJ2-2
d_call: TRBD1
clone_size: .
v_call: TRBV3-1/TRBV3-2

cdr3_aa: CASSQVAGSSYGYTF
cdr3_nt: TGTGCCAGCAGCCAAGTTGCAGGGTCCTCATATGGCTACACCTTC
j_call: TRBJ1-2
d_call: .
clone_size: .
v_call: TRBV14

cdr3_aa: CASSSGTSGRAGPYNEQFF
cdr3_nt: TGCGCCAGCAGCTCAGGGACTAGCGGGAGGGCCGGGCCCTACAATGAGCAGTTCTTC
j_call: TRBJ2-1
d_call: TRBD2
clone_size: .
v_call: TRBV5-1

cdr3_aa: CASSPQLAGTGELFF
cdr3_nt: TGTGCCAGTAGTCCCCAACTAGCGGGCACCGGGGAGCTGTTTTTT
j_call: TRBJ2-2
d_call: TRBD2
clone_size: few
v_call: TRBV19

cdr3_aa: CASSQAGDNYGYTF
cdr3_nt: TGTGCCAGCAGCCAAGCGGGGGATAACTATGGCTACACCTTC
j_call: TRBJ1-2
d_call: .
clone_size: .
v_call: TRBV3-1/TRBV3-2

cdr3_aa: CASSLWTTANEKLFF
cdr3_nt: TGTGCCAGTAGTTTGTGGACAACCGCTAATGAAAAACTGTTTTTT
j_call: TRBJ1-4
d_call: .
clone_size: .
v_call: TRBV19

cdr3_aa: CASREQGVGNTIYF
cdr3_nt: TGCGCCAGCAGAGAACAGGGTGTTGGAAACACCATATATTTT
j_call: TRBJ1-3
d_call: .
clone_size: once
v_call: TRBV10-2

cdr3_aa: CASSLDKAYNQPQHF
cdr3_nt: TGTGCCAGCAGTTTAGACAAAGCATACAATCAGCCCCAGCATTTT
j_call: TRBJ1-5
d_call: .
clone_size: .
v_call: TRBV28

cdr3_aa: CASSVRPSYVEANIQYF
cdr3_nt: TGCGCCAGCAGCGTCCGCCCATCTTACGTAGAGGCAAACATTCAGTACTTC
j_call: TRBJ2-4
d_call: .
clone_size: .
v_call: TRBV5-1

cdr3_aa: CASSQRLQGVTDTQYF
cdr3_nt: TGTGCCAGCAGCCAAAGATTACAGGGGGTCACAGATACGCAGTATTTT
j_call: TRBJ2-3
d_call: TRBD1
clone_size: .
v_call: TRBV3-1/TRBV3-2

cdr3_aa: CASSRMGGTTDTQYF
cdr3_nt: TGTGCCAGCAGCCGGATGGGGGGTACGACAGATACGCAGTATTTT
j_call: TRBJ2-3
d_call: .
clone_size: .
v_call: TRBV5-8

cdr3_aa: CAPSVAQHF
cdr3_nt: TGTGCCCCCAGTGTAGCCCAGCATTTT
j_call: TRBJ1-5
d_call: .
clone_size: .
v_call: TRBV24-1

cdr3_aa: CASSVEGASSGNTIYF
cdr3_nt: TGTGCCAGCAGCGTAGAGGGGGCGAGCTCTGGAAACACCATATATTTT
j_call: TRBJ1-3
d_call: TRBD1
clone_size: .
v_call: TRBV9

cdr3_aa: CASSATLRGEKLFF
cdr3_nt: TGTGCCAGCAGCGCGACCCTAAGGGGTGAAAAACTGTTTTTT
j_call: TRBJ1-4
d_call: .
clone_size: .
v_call: TRBV9

cdr3_aa: CASSPGRGGSYEQYF
cdr3_nt: TGCGCCAGCAGCCCCGGGCGCGGGGGGTCCTACGAGCAGTACTTC
j_call: TRBJ2-7
d_call: TRBD2
clone_size: .
v_call: TRBV5-1

cdr3_aa: CATRTSGRSTGELFF
cdr3_nt: TGTGCCACCAGGACTAGCGGGAGGTCCACCGGGGAGCTGTTTTTT
j_call: TRBJ2-2
d_call: TRBD2
clone_size: .
v_call: TRBV19

cdr3_aa: CASSQAGQSETQYF
cdr3_nt: TGTGCCAGCAGCCAAGCGGGACAGTCCGAGACCCAGTACTTC
j_call: TRBJ2-5
d_call: TRBD1
clone_size: .
v_call: TRBV3-1/TRBV3-2

cdr3_aa: CASSVLGEQYF
cdr3_nt: TGTGCCAGCAGTGTTCTCGGCGAGCAGTACTTC
j_call: TRBJ2-7
d_call: .
clone_size: once
v_call: TRBV2

cdr3_aa: CASRPGDYEQYF
cdr3_nt: TGTGCCAGCAGACCAGGGGACTACGAGCAGTACTTC
j_call: TRBJ2-7
d_call: .
clone_size: .
v_call: TRBV28

cdr3_aa: CASSFTGEYGYTF
cdr3_nt: TGCGCCAGCAGCTTTACCGGGGAGTATGGCTACACCTTC
j_call: TRBJ1-2
d_call: .
clone_size: .
v_call: TRBV5-1

cdr3_aa: CASGRGAEAFF
cdr3_nt: TGTGCCAGCGGAAGGGGCGCTGAAGCTTTCTTT
j_call: TRBJ1-1
d_call: .
clone_size: .
v_call: TRBV12-3/TRBV12-4

cdr3_aa: CASSEGLAGVNEQFF
cdr3_nt: TGTGCCAGCAGCGAGGGACTAGCGGGAGTTAATGAGCAGTTCTTC
j_call: TRBJ2-1
d_call: TRBD2
clone_size: .
v_call: TRBV9

cdr3_aa: CASSLDGAGELFF
cdr3_nt: TGTGCCAGCAGCTTGGATGGGGCAGGGGAGCTGTTTTTT
j_call: TRBJ2-2
d_call: .
clone_size: .
v_call: TRBV7-7

cdr3_aa: CASTNGRGNQPQHF
cdr3_nt: TGTGCCAGCACGAATGGGCGGGGCAATCAGCCCCAGCATTTT
j_call: TRBJ1-5
d_call: .
clone_size: few
v_call: TRBV5-8

cdr3_aa: CATSRQLGQNSPLHF
cdr3_nt: TGTGCCACCAGCAGGCAATTGGGGCAAAATTCACCCCTCCACTTT
j_call: TRBJ1-6
d_call: .
clone_size: .
v_call: TRBV15

cdr3_aa: CATSREGTSVPTVYEQYF
cdr3_nt: TGTGCCACCAGCAGAGAGGGGACTAGCGTCCCTACTGTCTACGAGCAGTACTTC
j_call: TRBJ2-7
d_call: TRBD2
clone_size: .
v_call: TRBV15